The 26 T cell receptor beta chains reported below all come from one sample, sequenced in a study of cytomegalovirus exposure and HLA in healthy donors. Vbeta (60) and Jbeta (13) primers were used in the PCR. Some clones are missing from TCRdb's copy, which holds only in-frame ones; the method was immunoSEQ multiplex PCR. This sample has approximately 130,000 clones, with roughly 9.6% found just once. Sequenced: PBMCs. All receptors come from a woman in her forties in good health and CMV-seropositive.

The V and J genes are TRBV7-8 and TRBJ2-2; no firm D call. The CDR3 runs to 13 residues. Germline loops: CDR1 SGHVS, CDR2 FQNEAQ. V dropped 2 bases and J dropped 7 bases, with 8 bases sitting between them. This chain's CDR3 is CASSLLTGGELFF. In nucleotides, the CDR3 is TGTGCCAGCAGCTTACTGACGGGCGGGGAGCTGTTTTTT.

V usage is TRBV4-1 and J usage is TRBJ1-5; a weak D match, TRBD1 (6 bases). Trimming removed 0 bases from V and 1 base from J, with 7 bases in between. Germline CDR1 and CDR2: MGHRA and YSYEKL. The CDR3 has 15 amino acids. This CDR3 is CASSQDTGSNQPQHF. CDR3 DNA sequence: TGCGCCAGCAGCCAAGATACAGGGAGCAATCAGCCCCAGCATTTT.

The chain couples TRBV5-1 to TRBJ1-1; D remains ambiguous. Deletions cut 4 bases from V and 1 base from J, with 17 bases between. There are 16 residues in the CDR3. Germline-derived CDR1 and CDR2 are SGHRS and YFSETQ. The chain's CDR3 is CASSPRSTSANTEAFF. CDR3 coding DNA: TGCGCCAGCAGCCCACGGAGTACCTCCGCGAACACTGAAGCTTTCTTT. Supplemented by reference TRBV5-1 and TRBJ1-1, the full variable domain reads KAGVTQTPRYLIKTRGQQVTLSCSPISGHRSVSWYQQTPGQGLQFLFEYFSETQRNKGNFPGRFSGRQFSNSRSEMNVSTLELGDSALYLCASSPRSTSANTEAFFGQGTRLTVV.

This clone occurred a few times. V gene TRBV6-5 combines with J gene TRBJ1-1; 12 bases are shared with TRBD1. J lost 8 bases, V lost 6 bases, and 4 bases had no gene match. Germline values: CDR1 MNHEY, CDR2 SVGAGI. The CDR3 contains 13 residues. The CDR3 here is CASRGQGATEAFF. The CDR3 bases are TGTGCCAGCAGGGGACAGGGGGCTACCGAAGCTTTCTTT.

CDR3 DNA: TGTGCCAGTAGTATGGGACAGGGGCGAGCCTACGAGCAGTACTTC. This encodes CASSMGQGRAYEQYF. This sequence joins TRBV19 and TRBJ2-7, with TRBD1 matching over 10 bases. Germline assignment: CDR1 LNHDA and CDR2 SQIVND (reference sequence). The V segment lost 3 bases and the J segment 2 bases; nucleotides outside the gene matches: 4. This CDR3 contains 15 residues.

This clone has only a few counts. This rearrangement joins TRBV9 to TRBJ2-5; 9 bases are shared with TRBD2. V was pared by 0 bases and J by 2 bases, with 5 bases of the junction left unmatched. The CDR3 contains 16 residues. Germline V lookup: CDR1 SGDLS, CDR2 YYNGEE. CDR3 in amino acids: CASSVGASGEQETQYF. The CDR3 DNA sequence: TGTGCCAGCAGCGTAGGGGCTAGCGGGGAACAAGAGACCCAGTACTTC.

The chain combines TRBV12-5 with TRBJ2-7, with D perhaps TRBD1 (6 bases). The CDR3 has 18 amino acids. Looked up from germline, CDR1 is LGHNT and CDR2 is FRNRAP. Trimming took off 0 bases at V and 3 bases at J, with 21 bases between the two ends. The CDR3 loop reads CASGLVLQSDRSLYEQYF. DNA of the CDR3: TGTGCTAGTGGTTTGGTTCTCCAATCGGACAGATCCCTCTACGAGCAGTACTTC.

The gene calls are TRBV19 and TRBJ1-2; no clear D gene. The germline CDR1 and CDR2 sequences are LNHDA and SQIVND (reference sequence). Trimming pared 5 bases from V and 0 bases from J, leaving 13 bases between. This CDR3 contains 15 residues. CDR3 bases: TGTGCCAGTAGTGTTTTTGGAGGGTCTAACTATGGCTACACCTTC. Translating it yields CASSVFGGSNYGYTF. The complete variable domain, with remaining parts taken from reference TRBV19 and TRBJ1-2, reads DGGITQSPKYLFRKEGQNVTLSCEQNLNHDAMYWYRQDPGQGLRLIYYSQIVNDFQKGDIAEGYSVSREKKESFPLTVTSAQKNPTAFYLCASSVFGGSNYGYTFGSGTRLTVV.

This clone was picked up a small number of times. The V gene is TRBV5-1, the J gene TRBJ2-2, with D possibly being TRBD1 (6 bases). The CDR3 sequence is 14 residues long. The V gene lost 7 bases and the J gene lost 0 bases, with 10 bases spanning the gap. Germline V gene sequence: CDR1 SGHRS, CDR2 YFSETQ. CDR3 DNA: TGCGCCAGCCGGGACAATGCGAACACCGGGGAGCTGTTTTTT. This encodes CASRDNANTGELFF.

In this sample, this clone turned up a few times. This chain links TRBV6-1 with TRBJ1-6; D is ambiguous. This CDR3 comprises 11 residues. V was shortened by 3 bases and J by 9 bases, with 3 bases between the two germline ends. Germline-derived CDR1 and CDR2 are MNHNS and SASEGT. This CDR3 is CASSDSSPLHF. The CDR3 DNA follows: TGTGCCAGCAGTGACAGTTCACCCCTCCACTTT.

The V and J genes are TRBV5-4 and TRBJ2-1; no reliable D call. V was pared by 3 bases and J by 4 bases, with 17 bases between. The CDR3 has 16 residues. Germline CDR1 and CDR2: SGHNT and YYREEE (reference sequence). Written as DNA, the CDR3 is TGTGCCAGCAGCTCGCCTGGGTGGGCGAAATACAATGAGCAGTTCTTC. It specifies CASSSPGWAKYNEQFF.

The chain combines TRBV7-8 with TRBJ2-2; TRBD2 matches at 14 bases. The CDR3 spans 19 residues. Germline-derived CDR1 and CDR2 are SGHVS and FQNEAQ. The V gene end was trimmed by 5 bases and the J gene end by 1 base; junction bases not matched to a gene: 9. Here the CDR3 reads CASSPRTSGGPLNTGELFF. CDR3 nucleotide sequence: TGTGCCAGCAGCCCGCGGACTAGCGGGGGGCCTTTGAACACCGGGGAGCTGTTTTTT. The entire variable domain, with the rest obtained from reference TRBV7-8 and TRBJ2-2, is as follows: GAGVSQSPRYKVAKRGQDVALRCDPISGHVSLFWYQQALGQGPEFLTYFQNEAQLDKSGLPSDRFFAERPEGSVSTLKIQRTQQEDSAVYLCASSPRTSGGPLNTGELFFGEGSRLTVL.

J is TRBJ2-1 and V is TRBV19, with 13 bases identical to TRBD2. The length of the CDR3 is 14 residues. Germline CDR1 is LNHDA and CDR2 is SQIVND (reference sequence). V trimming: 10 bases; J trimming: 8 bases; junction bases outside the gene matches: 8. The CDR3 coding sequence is TGTGCCACCCGACTAGCGGGGGGCTTCGATGAGCAGTTCTTC. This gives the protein CATRLAGGFDEQFF.

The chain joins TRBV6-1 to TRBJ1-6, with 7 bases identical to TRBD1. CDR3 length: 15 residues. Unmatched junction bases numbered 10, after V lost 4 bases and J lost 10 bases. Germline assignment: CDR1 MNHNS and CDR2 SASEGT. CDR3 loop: CASSADRSLGSPLHF. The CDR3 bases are TGTGCCAGCAGTGCGGACAGGTCATTGGGGTCACCCCTCCACTTT.

CDR3 DNA sequence: TGTGCCAGCAGCCCCGGCGGATACGGCCAGATCCAAGAGACCCAGTACTTC. Its translation is CASSPGGYGQIQETQYF. This chain joins TRBV7-8 and TRBJ2-5; no reliable D call. Germline-derived CDR1 and CDR2 are SGHVS and FQNEAQ. The CDR3 is 17 amino acids. Trimming took 5 bases from V and 1 from J, leaving 20 bases between them. The whole variable domain, remainder taken from reference TRBV7-8 and TRBJ2-5, is GAGVSQSPRYKVAKRGQDVALRCDPISGHVSLFWYQQALGQGPEFLTYFQNEAQLDKSGLPSDRFFAERPEGSVSTLKIQRTQQEDSAVYLCASSPGGYGQIQETQYFGPGTRLLVL.

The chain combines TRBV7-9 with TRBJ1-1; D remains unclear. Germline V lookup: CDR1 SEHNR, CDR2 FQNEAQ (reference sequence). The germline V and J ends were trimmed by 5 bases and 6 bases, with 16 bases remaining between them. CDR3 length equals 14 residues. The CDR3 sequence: CASSVFPSTAEAFF. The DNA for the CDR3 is TGTGCCAGCAGCGTATTCCCTTCGACTGCTGAAGCTTTCTTT.

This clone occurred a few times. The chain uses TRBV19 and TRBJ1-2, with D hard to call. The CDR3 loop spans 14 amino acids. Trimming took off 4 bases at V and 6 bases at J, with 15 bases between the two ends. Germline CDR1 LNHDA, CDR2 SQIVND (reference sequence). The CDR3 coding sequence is TGTGCCAGTAGTACCTCCGCTCTCAGTAATGGCTACACCTTC. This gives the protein CASSTSALSNGYTF. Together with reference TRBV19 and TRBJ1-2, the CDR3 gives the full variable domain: DGGITQSPKYLFRKEGQNVTLSCEQNLNHDAMYWYRQDPGQGLRLIYYSQIVNDFQKGDIAEGYSVSREKKESFPLTVTSAQKNPTAFYLCASSTSALSNGYTFGSGTRLTVV.

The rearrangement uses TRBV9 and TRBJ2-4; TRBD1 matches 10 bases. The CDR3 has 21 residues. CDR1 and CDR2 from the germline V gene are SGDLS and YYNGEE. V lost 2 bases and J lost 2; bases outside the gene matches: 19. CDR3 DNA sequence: TGTGCCAGCAGCGTTGGGACAGGGGATGCCGAGGGGGCTCTGTCCAAAAACATTCAGTACTTC. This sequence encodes CASSVGTGDAEGALSKNIQYF.

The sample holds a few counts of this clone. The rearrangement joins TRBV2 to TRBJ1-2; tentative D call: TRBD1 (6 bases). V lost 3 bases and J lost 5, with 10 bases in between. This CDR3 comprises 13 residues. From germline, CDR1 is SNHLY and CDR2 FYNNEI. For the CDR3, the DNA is TGTGCCAGCAGTGATGGGGGCTTTTATGGCTACACCTTC. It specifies CASSDGGFYGYTF. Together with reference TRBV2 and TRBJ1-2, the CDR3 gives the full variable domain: EPEVTQTPSHQVTQMGQEVILRCVPISNHLYFYWYRQILGQKVEFLVSFYNNEISEKSEIFDDQFSVERPDGSNFTLKIRSTKLEDSAMYFCASSDGGFYGYTFGSGTRLTVV.

The CDR3 nucleotides are TGCGCCAGCAGCCCCCCCGGACAGGGGGCAAGTGCTGGGGCCAACGTCCTGACTTTC. It yields the protein CASSPPGQGASAGANVLTF. V and J are TRBV5-1 and TRBJ2-6; TRBD1 matches at 11 bases. The germline CDR1 and CDR2 sequences are SGHRS and YFSETQ. The CDR3 sequence is 19 residues long. The V and J ends lost 4 bases and 2 bases, in that order; junction bases with no gene match: 11.

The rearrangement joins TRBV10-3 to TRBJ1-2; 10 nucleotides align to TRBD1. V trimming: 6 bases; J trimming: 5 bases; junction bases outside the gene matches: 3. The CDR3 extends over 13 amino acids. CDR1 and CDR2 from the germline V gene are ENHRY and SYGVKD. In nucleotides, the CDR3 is TGTGCCATCAGCCGGGACAGGGGATATGGCTACACCTTC. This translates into CAISRDRGYGYTF.

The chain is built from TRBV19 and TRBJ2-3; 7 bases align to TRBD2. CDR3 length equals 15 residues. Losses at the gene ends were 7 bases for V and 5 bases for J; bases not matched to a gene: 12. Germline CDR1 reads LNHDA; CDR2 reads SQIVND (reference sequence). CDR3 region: CASNGLDHQGDTQYF. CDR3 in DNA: TGTGCCAGTAACGGACTAGATCATCAGGGAGATACGCAGTATTTT. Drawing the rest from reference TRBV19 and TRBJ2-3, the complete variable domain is DGGITQSPKYLFRKEGQNVTLSCEQNLNHDAMYWYRQDPGQGLRLIYYSQIVNDFQKGDIAEGYSVSREKKESFPLTVTSAQKNPTAFYLCASNGLDHQGDTQYFGPGTRLTVL.

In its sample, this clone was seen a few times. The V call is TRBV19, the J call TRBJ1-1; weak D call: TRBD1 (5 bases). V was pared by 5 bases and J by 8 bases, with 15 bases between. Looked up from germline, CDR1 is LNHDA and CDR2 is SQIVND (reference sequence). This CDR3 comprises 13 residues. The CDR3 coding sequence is TGTGCCAGTAGTGCCCGACAGACAGCAGAAGCTTTCTTT. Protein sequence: CASSARQTAEAFF. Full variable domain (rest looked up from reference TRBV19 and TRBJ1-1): DGGITQSPKYLFRKEGQNVTLSCEQNLNHDAMYWYRQDPGQGLRLIYYSQIVNDFQKGDIAEGYSVSREKKESFPLTVTSAQKNPTAFYLCASSARQTAEAFFGQGTRLTVV.

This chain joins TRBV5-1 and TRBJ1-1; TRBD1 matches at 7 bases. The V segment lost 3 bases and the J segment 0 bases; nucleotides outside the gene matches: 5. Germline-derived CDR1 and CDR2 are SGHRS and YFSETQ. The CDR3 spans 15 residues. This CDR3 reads CASSSGQAMNTEAFF. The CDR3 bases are TGCGCCAGCAGCTCCGGACAGGCGATGAACACTGAAGCTTTCTTT.

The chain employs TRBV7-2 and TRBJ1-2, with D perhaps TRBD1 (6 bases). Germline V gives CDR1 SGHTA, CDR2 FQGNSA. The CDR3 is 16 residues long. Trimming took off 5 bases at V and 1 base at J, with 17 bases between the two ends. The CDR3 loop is CASSLHRAPDNYGYTF. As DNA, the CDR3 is TGTGCCAGCAGCCTTCACAGGGCCCCGGATAACTATGGCTACACCTTC.

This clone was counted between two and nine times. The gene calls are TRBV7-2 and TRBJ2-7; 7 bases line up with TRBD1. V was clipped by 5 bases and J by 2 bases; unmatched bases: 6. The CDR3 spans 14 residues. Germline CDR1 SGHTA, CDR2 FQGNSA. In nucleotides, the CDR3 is TGTGCCAGCAGCCTGACAGGGATAACCTACGAGCAGTACTTC. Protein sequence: CASSLTGITYEQYF. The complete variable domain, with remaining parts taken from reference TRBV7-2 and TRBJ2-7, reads GAGVSQSPSNKVTEKGKDVELRCDPISGHTALYWYRQSLGQGLEFLIYFQGNSAPDKSGLPSDRFSAERTGGSVSTLTIQRTQQEDSAVYLCASSLTGITYEQYFGPGTRLTVT.